The entry below describes one T cell receptor beta chain. CDR1 MNHNY and CDR2 SVGAGI come from the germline V gene (reference sequence). The CDR3 length is 15 residues. The ends were cut back, 6 bases at V and 0 bases at J, with 11 bases in the middle. This record comes from a study of blood T cell repertoires in COVID-19. Study-level background: The study drew acute and convalescent COVID-19 samples from the United States, Italy and Spain. Sources were T cells, B-cell-depleted T cells, or PBMCs; the material itself was cDNA or gDNA.

Original analysis: Amplification of reference gene primers was used by the study to estimate nucleated cell counts. TCRdb's table, derived via immunoSEQ multiplex PCR, lists solely in-frame clones and lacks some. V, J and clone size were drawn from that table, and D and trimming were deduced from the DNA. The sample carries around 95,000 clones, about nine tenths recorded once. The chain carries TRBV6-6 and TRBJ1-4; no reliable D call. Source material: peripheral blood. The TCR comes from a man over 45 with active COVID-19. The CDR3 region is CASRELIATNEKLFF. CDR3 in DNA: TGTGCCAGCAGAGAGCTGATTGCAACTAATGAAAAACTGTTTTTT.